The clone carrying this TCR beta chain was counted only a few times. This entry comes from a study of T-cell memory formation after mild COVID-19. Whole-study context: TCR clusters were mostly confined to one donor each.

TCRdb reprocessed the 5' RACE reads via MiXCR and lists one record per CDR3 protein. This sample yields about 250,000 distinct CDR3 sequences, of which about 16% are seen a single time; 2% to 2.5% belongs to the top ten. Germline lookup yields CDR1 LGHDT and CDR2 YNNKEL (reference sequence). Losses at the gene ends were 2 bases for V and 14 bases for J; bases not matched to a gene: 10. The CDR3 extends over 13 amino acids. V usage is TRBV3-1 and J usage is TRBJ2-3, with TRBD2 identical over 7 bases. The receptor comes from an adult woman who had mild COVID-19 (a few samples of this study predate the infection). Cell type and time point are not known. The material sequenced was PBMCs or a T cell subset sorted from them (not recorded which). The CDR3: CASSQFHEGGSYF. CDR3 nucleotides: TGTGCCAGCAGCCAATTTCATGAGGGAGGGTCGTATTTT.